This T cell receptor beta chain was documented in a study of graft-versus-host responses after intestinal transplantation. General observations from the study: The highest levels of circulating GvH clones went along with early declines in HvG clones after transplant.

Irradiated, violet-dye-labeled stimulator cells, roughly 200,000 in number, were plated with roughly 200,000 CFSE-labeled responder cells. As for this clone: In the same sample, other DNA sequences code for this CDR3.

The CDR3 covers 15 residues. Germline trimming cut 3 bases from V and 5 bases from J; bases unmatched to any gene: 9. Germline V gives CDR1 MNHEY, CDR2 SMNVEV (reference sequence). Only in-frame clones appear in the TCRdb table, and some are missing; sequencing was by immunoSEQ multiplex PCR. Among under 20,000 clones listed, under 45% were seen once. Sample: alloreactive CD8+ T cells from a mixed lymphocyte reaction culture, taken before intestinal transplant. Subset: CFSE-low proliferating T cells sorted from roughly six-day pre-transplant mixed lymphocyte reaction (GvH or HvG direction). This clonotype originated in a human patient who received an intestinal transplant. The V gene is TRBV27, the J gene TRBJ2-5; 7 positions agree with TRBD2. The CDR3 sequence: CASSLGGTLGETQYF. In nucleotides, the CDR3 is TGTGCCAGCAGTTTGGGGGGGACCCTCGGTGAGACCCAGTACTTC.